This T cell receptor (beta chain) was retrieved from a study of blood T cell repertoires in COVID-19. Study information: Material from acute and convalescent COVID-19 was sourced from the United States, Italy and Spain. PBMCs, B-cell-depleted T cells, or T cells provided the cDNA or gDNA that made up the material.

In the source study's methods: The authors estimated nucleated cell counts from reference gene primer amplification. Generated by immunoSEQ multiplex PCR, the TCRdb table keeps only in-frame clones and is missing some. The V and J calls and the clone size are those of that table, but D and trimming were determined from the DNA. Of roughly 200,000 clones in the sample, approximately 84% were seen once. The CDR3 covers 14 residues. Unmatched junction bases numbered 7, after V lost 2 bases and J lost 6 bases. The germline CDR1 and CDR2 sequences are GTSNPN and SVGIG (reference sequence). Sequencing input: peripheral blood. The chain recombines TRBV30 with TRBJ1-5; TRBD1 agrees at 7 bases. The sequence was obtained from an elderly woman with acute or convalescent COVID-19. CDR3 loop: CAWSPGQWGQPQHF. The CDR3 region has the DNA TGTGCCTGGAGTCCGGGACAGTGGGGTCAGCCCCAGCATTTT.